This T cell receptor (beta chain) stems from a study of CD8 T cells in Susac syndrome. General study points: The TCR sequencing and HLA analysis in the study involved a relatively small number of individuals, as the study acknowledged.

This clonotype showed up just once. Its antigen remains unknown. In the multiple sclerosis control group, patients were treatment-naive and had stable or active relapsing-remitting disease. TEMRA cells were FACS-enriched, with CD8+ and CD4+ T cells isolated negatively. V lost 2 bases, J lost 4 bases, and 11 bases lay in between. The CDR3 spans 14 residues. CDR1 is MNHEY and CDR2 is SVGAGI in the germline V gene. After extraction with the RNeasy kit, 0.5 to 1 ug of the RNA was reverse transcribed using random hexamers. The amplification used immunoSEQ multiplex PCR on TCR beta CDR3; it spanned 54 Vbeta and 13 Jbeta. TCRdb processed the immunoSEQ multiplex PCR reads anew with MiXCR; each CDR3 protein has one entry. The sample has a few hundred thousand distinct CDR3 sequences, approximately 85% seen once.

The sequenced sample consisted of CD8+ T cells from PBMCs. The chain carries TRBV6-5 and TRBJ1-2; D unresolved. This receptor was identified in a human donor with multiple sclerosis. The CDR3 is CASSYAGVSYGYTF. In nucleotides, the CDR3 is TGTGCCAGCAGTTACGCCGGAGTTAGCTATGGCTACACCTTC.